This T cell receptor beta chain appears in the sequencing data of a study of response to subunit inactivated influenza vaccine. Each CDR3 protein is one row after TCRdb ran MiXCR on the RT-PCR reads. The repertoire holds roughly 790,000 distinct CDR3 sequences, with 21% as singletons. To note about this clonotype: Its antigen is undetermined.

Notes on the study in general: A suggestion made by the authors is that each seasonal influenza vaccination recruits few new T cells.

This sequence originates from a man aged 50 to 60 who received an inactivated influenza vaccine. This material consisted of PBMCs from blood, taken 5 days after vaccination.

The CDR3 sequence is CASSYTRTGSHLRPQHF. DNA of the CDR3: TGTGCCAGCAGTTATACCCGGACAGGCTCCCATCTGCGGCCCCAGCATTTT. V usage is TRBV6-2 or TRBV6-3 and J usage is TRBJ1-5, with 7 bases fitting TRBD1. The germline V gene has CDR1 MNHEY and CDR2 SVGEGT. J lost 9 bases, V lost 3 bases, and 17 bases had no gene match. CDR3 length equals 17 residues.